This entry features one T cell receptor (beta chain) sequence. The sample belongs to a study of T-cell memory formation after mild COVID-19. V was cut by 0 bases and J by 2 bases, with 8 bases left in between. This CDR3 contains 14 residues. Germline CDR1 and CDR2: SGHRS and YFSETQ. TCRdb re-analysed the 5' RACE reads in MiXCR, keeping a single row per CDR3 protein. The table includes 150,000 to 200,000 distinct CDR3 sequences, roughly 31% detected once. This receptor was identified in an adult woman who had mild COVID-19 (a few samples of this study predate the infection). Cell type and time point are not known. Sequencing was carried out using PBMCs or a T cell subset sorted from them (not recorded which). The chain links TRBV5-1 to TRBJ1-1; D is undetermined. CDR3 bases: TGCGCCAGCAGCTTGGCCACATTAAACACTGAAGCTTTCTTT. Encoded protein: CASSLATLNTEAFF.